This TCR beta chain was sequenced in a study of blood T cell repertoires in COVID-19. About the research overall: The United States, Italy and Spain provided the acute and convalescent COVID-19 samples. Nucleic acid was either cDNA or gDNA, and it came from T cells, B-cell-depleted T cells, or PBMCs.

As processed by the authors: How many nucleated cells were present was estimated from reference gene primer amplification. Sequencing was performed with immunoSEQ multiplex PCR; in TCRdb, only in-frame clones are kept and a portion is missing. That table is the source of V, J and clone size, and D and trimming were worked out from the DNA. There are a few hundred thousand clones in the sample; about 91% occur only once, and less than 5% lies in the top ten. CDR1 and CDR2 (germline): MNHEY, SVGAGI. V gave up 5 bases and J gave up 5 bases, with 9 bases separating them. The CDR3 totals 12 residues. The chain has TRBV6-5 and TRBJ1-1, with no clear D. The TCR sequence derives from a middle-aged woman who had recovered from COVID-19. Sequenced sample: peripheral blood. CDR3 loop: CASSPERTEAFF. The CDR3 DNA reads TGTGCCAGCAGTCCGGAGAGGACTGAAGCTTTCTTT.